The 3 T cell receptor beta chains given below trace back to one sample, sequenced in a study of regulatory T cells in long-lasting Graves disease. Assembly of TCR beta libraries relied on iRepertoire HTBI primers together with Arm-PCR of CDR3 regions. TCRdb recomputed calls from the multiplex PCR reads with MiXCR, one row per CDR3 protein. This sample has over 500,000 distinct CDR3 sequences; 15% to 20% occur once, and the top ten carry 12%. Regarding time point: newly diagnosed GD, antithyroid drugs for less than 3 months. With RNA extracted from PBMCs as input, the TCR library was made. This sample was also put to use in a study of T cells in Graves' hyperthyroidism and ophthalmopathy.

Material: peripheral blood mononuclear cells (PBMCs), obtained at new diagnosis, from a patient treated with antithyroid drugs. The source is a man in his late teens or twenties with Graves disease.

The rearrangement uses TRBV7-9 and TRBJ1-6; perhaps TRBD1 as D (5 bases). The CDR3 totals 16 residues. Trimming cost V 10 bases and J 0 bases, with 16 bases left between them. Germline V gene lookup returns CDR1 SEHNR and CDR2 FQNEAQ (reference sequence). CDR3 amino acids: CATSTGPGSYNSPLHF. The CDR3, as DNA: TGTGCCACCTCAACAGGCCCAGGCTCCTATAATTCACCCCTCCACTTT.

Many counts were recorded for this clonotype. The genes are TRBV7-3 and TRBJ2-3; tentatively, D is TRBD1 or TRBD2 (5 bases each). Germline CDR1 reads SGHTA; CDR2 reads FQGTGA. The CDR3 runs to 14 residues. Between the trimmed V and J ends, which lost 5 bases and 2 bases, there was a span of 11 bases. The CDR3 loop is CASSPSGTTDTQYF. The CDR3 DNA reads as TGTGCCAGCAGCCCTTCGGGGACCACAGATACGCAGTATTTT.

This clonotype came up many times. The chain couples TRBV7-8 to TRBJ2-7; 9 nucleotides align to TRBD2. CDR3 length: 16 amino acids. The junction had 4 bases not matched to a gene; V was cut back by 1 base and J by 0 bases. Per germline, CDR1 SGHVS and CDR2 FQNEAQ. CDR3 in DNA: TGTGCCAGCAGCTTAGAGCCTAGCGGGAACTCCTACGAGCAGTACTTC. Its translation is CASSLEPSGNSYEQYF. Based on the CDR3 plus reference TRBV7-8 and TRBJ2-7, the full variable domain is GAGVSQSPRYKVAKRGQDVALRCDPISGHVSLFWYQQALGQGPEFLTYFQNEAQLDKSGLPSDRFFAERPEGSVSTLKIQRTQQEDSAVYLCASSLEPSGNSYEQYFGPGTRLTVT.